One and the same sample provided the 30 T cell receptor beta chains below, sequenced in a study of OX40 agonist ivuxolimab in advanced cancers. Profiled with immunoSEQ multiplex PCR; TCRdb holds only in-frame clones, not every one. This table holds roughly 22,000 clones, 86% found once. The sequenced sample was CD4+ or CD8+ T cells sorted from blood, obtained in a trial of the OX40 agonist ivuxolimab. The receptors were sampled from an adult with an advanced solid tumor such as melanoma, head and neck, liver or kidney cancer.

This clone counts as large (0.1 to 1%). This chain connects TRBV9 to TRBJ1-5; possible D gene TRBD1, 5 bases. V shed 4 bases and J shed 5 bases, with 16 bases lying between them. Germline V gives CDR1 SGDLS, CDR2 YYNGEE. This CDR3 is built from 15 residues. The CDR3 sequence is CASSPGFGADQPQHF. CDR3 bases: TGTGCCAGCAGCCCAGGGTTCGGGGCAGATCAGCCCCAGCATTTT.

The CDR3 reads CASSQLMANTGELFF. The CDR3 DNA follows: TGTGCCAGCAGCCAATTGATGGCGAACACCGGGGAGCTGTTTTTT. This rearrangement joins TRBV14 to TRBJ2-2; unclear D gene. The germline CDR1 and CDR2 sequences are SGHDN and FVKESK. This CDR3 spans 15 amino acids. The ends were cut back, 2 bases at V and 0 bases at J, with 7 bases in the middle.

This chain joins TRBV7-8 and TRBJ2-6; D gene ambiguous. V was trimmed by 3 bases and J by 3 bases, leaving 6 bases between them. Per the germline V gene, CDR1 is SGHVS and CDR2 is FQNEAQ. The CDR3 is made up of 14 amino acids. DNA of the CDR3: TGTGCCAGCAGCTTCCGCATTGGGGCCAACGTCCTGACTTTC. Protein: CASSFRIGANVLTF.

Of note for this clone: A much larger clone lies a single base off, so this may be a read error. No DNA is shown, since the ends of the CDR3 on it are uncertain; the CDR3 is the one TCRdb lists. Other DNA sequences in this specimen translate into the identical CDR3. The J gene is TRBJ2-7, the V gene TRBV5-1; the D call of TRBD2 is as the table states it, not checked on the DNA. The CDR3 length equals 14 residues, ends included. Germline CDR1 is SGHRS and CDR2 is YFSETQ. CDR3: CASSLEREPYEQYF.

This clone was recorded once. The CDR3: CASSQATVDQPQHF. The CDR3 nucleotides are TGCGCCAGCAGCCAAGCGACAGTTGATCAGCCCCAGCATTTT. V usage is TRBV4-1 and J usage is TRBJ1-5, with D possibly TRBD1 on 5 matching bases. V lost 1 base and J 5 bases, leaving 9 bases between the germline ends. Looked up from germline, CDR1 is MGHRA and CDR2 is YSYEKL. The CDR3 runs 14 residues.

In DNA form, the CDR3 reads TGTGCCAGCAGCCCCCGACAGGGACGATTAGAGACCCAGTACTTC. Its translation is CASSPRQGRLETQYF. The rearrangement uses TRBV6-5 and TRBJ2-5, with TRBD1 matching 7 bases. Germline V gene lookup returns CDR1 MNHEY and CDR2 SVGAGI. This CDR3 spans 15 amino acids. V trimming: 6 bases; J trimming: 4 bases; junction bases outside the gene matches: 11.

V is TRBV4-1 and J is TRBJ2-7, with 7 bases identical to TRBD1. CDR1 is MGHRA and CDR2 is YSYEKL in the germline V gene. V shed 4 bases and J 1 base; nucleotides not matched to a gene: 1. The CDR3 runs to 13 residues. CDR3 loop: CASSPGQSYEQYF. CDR3 coding DNA: TGCGCCAGCAGCCCGGGACAGTCCTACGAGCAGTACTTC.

The count of this clone is one. The chain links TRBV7-6 to TRBJ2-1, with D maybe TRBD2 (6 bases). V lost 5 bases to trimming and J lost 9 bases, with 14 bases between them. The CDR3 has 13 amino acids. Germline assignment: CDR1 SGHVS and CDR2 FNYEAQ. The CDR3 reads CASSARWGGEQFF. The CDR3 DNA reads TGTGCCAGCAGCGCGAGGTGGGGAGGTGAGCAGTTCTTC.

The CDR3, as DNA: TGTGCTAGTAGCGAGTGGGAGACCCAGTACTTC. Amino acid sequence: CASSEWETQYF. This sequence joins TRBV12-5 and TRBJ2-5; D not certain. V was trimmed by 8 bases and J by 5 bases, leaving 9 bases between them. Germline CDR1 reads LGHNT; CDR2 reads FRNRAP. The CDR3 totals 11 residues.

The rearrangement uses TRBV2 and TRBJ2-1; D may be TRBD2 (5 bases). The V gene's germline CDR1 is SNHLY and CDR2 FYNNEI. The CDR3 totals 13 residues. V was pared by 6 bases and J by 7 bases, with 13 bases between. Here the CDR3 reads CASSFRTPNEQFF. For the CDR3, the DNA is TGTGCCAGCAGCTTTAGGACTCCAAATGAGCAGTTCTTC.

This clone is a singleton in its sample. The V and J genes are TRBV11-2 and TRBJ2-7, with a weak D call TRBD1 (8 bases). Germline CDR1 and CDR2: SGHAT and FQNNGV. The V end lost 5 bases, the J end lost 3 bases, and 17 bases lay between the germline ends. This CDR3 region has 15 residues. The CDR3 region has the DNA TGTGCCAGCAGCGCGGGGGCAGGGGGCAGCTACGAGCAGTACTTC. Translating gives CASSAGAGGSYEQYF.

The V call is TRBV6-6, the J call TRBJ2-7; D is ambiguous. The CDR3 contains 11 residues. Germline values: CDR1 MNHNY, CDR2 SVGAGI (reference sequence). V was clipped by 8 bases and J by 5 bases, with 10 bases between them. For the CDR3, the DNA is TGTGCCAGCGCGAAGAGCGACGAGCAGTACTTC. This translates into CASAKSDEQYF.

The chain has TRBV7-9 and TRBJ1-6; D remains unclear. CDR3 length equals 14 residues. CDR1 SEHNR and CDR2 FQNEAQ come from the germline V gene (reference sequence). Deletions cut 1 base from V and 10 bases from J, with 11 bases between. The CDR3 here is CASSLGWDGSPLHF. In nucleotides, the CDR3 is TGTGCCAGCAGCTTAGGGTGGGATGGATCACCCCTCCACTTT.

V usage is TRBV27 and J usage is TRBJ2-3; D might be TRBD2 (5 bases). This CDR3 is 14 amino acids long. V lost 6 bases, J lost 2 bases, and 12 bases lay in between. Germline lookup yields CDR1 MNHEY and CDR2 SMNVEV (reference sequence). The CDR3 loop reads CASSRRDFTDTQYF. CDR3 bases: TGTGCCAGCAGCCGTCGGGATTTCACAGATACGCAGTATTTT.

The genes are TRBV28 and TRBJ2-1; D assignment may be TRBD1 or TRBD2 (5 bases each). CDR3 length: 15 residues. Between the trimmed V and J ends, which lost 1 base and 4 bases, there was a span of 11 bases. CDR1 and CDR2 (germline): MDHEN, SYDVKM. The CDR3 DNA reads as TGTGCCAGCAGTTTATTGGGGGATTGGTACAATGAGCAGTTCTTC. Protein: CASSLLGDWYNEQFF.

The chain employs TRBV7-9 and TRBJ1-2, with D tentatively TRBD1 (5 bases). Trimming took 3 bases from V and 2 from J, leaving 10 bases between them. Germline V gene lookup returns CDR1 SEHNR and CDR2 FQNEAQ (reference sequence). This CDR3 spans 14 amino acids. The CDR3, as DNA: TGTGCCAGCAGCTTCCCGGGACCGAACTATGGCTACACCTTC. This codes for CASSFPGPNYGYTF.

The gene calls are TRBV6-5 and TRBJ1-2; TRBD1 aligns across 7 bases. The CDR3 sequence is 14 residues long. J was trimmed by 2 bases and V by 0 bases; bases with no gene match: 0. Germline V gene sequence: CDR1 MNHEY, CDR2 SVGAGI. CDR3 loop: CASSYSGGNYGYTF. CDR3 bases: TGTGCCAGCAGTTACTCAGGGGGCAACTATGGCTACACCTTC.

The CDR3 DNA follows: TGTGCCAGCAGCTTGATCGGGCCAGACAATGAGCAGTTCTTC. This encodes CASSLIGPDNEQFF. This chain connects TRBV11-3 to TRBJ2-1, with unresolved D. The V and J ends lost 3 bases and 5 bases respectively, with 11 bases between them. The germline CDR1 and CDR2 sequences are SGHNT and YENEEA. The CDR3 is 14 residues long.

The chain has TRBV19 and TRBJ2-1; D call uncertain. Deletions cut 5 bases from V and 0 bases from J, with 20 bases between. The CDR3 length is 18 residues. CDR1 and CDR2 (germline): LNHDA, SQIVND (reference sequence). The CDR3 protein is CASSWKGGPLSSYNEQFF. CDR3 nucleotides: TGTGCCAGTAGTTGGAAGGGTGGCCCCTTGAGCTCCTACAATGAGCAGTTCTTC.

The chain recombines TRBV27 with TRBJ2-7, with 8 bases matching TRBD1. CDR1 and CDR2 from the germline V gene are MNHEY and SMNVEV (reference sequence). V shed 5 bases, J shed 4 bases, and the junction held 10 bases outside the gene matches. This CDR3 spans 15 amino acids. CDR3 in amino acids: CASSPTPGQVYEQYF. The DNA of the CDR3 is TGTGCCAGCAGTCCAACTCCGGGACAGGTTTACGAGCAGTACTTC.

The sample holds one count of this clone. The rearrangement uses TRBV27 and TRBJ1-5; TRBD1 might be the D (5 bases). This CDR3 is 14 amino acids long. Germline values: CDR1 MNHEY, CDR2 SMNVEV (reference sequence). Trimming left V 3 bases short and J 7 bases short, with 13 bases between. The CDR3 DNA sequence: TGTGCCAGCAGTTTGGCGGGGGGAGGGCAGCCCCAGCATTTT. This codes for CASSLAGGGQPQHF.

V usage is TRBV28 and J usage is TRBJ1-1; D is undetermined. This CDR3 region has 14 residues. Germline CDR1 is MDHEN and CDR2 is SYDVKM. V dropped 6 bases and J dropped 6 bases, with 17 bases sitting between them. CDR3 in amino acids: CASRVTQRRAEAFF. In nucleotides, the CDR3 is TGTGCCAGCAGAGTCACCCAAAGACGGGCTGAAGCTTTCTTT.

In this sample, this clone turned up a few times. The chain uses TRBV6-4 and TRBJ1-1; no firm D call. The CDR3 runs to 15 residues. Per germline, CDR1 MRHNA and CDR2 SNTAGT. V gave up 2 bases and J gave up 5 bases, with 15 bases separating them. Here the CDR3 DNA reads TGTGCCAGCAGTGACGAGGCCTTTGGAGGGACTGAAGCTTTCTTT. Translating it yields CASSDEAFGGTEAFF.

This clone was picked up a small number of times. This rearrangement joins TRBV7-8 to TRBJ1-5, with D possibly TRBD1 on 5 matching bases. Germline V gives CDR1 SGHVS, CDR2 FQNEAQ. The V gene lost 4 bases and the J gene lost 5 bases, with 12 bases spanning the gap. CDR3 length equals 14 residues. Here the CDR3 reads CASSSGSADQPQHF. The CDR3 coding sequence is TGTGCCAGCAGCTCAGGGAGTGCTGATCAGCCCCAGCATTTT.

The rearrangement joins TRBV6-6 to TRBJ1-5; weak D call: TRBD1 (5 bases). Germline CDR1 is MNHNY and CDR2 is SVGAGI (reference sequence). V lost 0 bases and J 7 bases, leaving 7 bases between the germline ends. This CDR3 comprises 13 residues. The CDR3: CASSYSAGQPQHF. The CDR3 region has the DNA TGTGCCAGCAGTTACTCGGCAGGGCAGCCCCAGCATTTT.

The chain recombines TRBV14 with TRBJ2-1, with D uncertain. The CDR3 has 21 residues. The V and J ends lost 1 base and 0 bases respectively, with 25 bases between them. Germline CDR1 is SGHDN and CDR2 is FVKESK. The CDR3 spells CASSQVPSPPIPQSSYNEQFF. CDR3 DNA: TGTGCCAGCAGCCAAGTCCCCAGCCCCCCAATCCCCCAGAGCTCCTACAATGAGCAGTTCTTC.

This clone was seen once. The chain links TRBV7-2 to TRBJ2-7; D remains ambiguous. V lost 3 bases and J lost 3, with 12 bases in between. Per the germline V gene, CDR1 is SGHTA and CDR2 is FQGNSA. The CDR3 is 14 amino acids. Here the CDR3 DNA reads TGTGCCAGCAGCTTTACGGACGGCAACTACGAGCAGTACTTC. Its translation is CASSFTDGNYEQYF.

This clone has a handful of counts. The CDR3 bases are TGTGCCAGCAGCCAACGAGGGGAAGCTTTCTTT. Translation gives CASSQRGEAFF. The chain links TRBV16 to TRBJ1-1; D remains ambiguous. Trimming took 2 bases from V and 8 from J, leaving 6 bases between them. This CDR3 is built from 11 residues. Germline lookup yields CDR1 KGHSY and CDR2 FQNENV.

This chain links TRBV28 with TRBJ2-4; perhaps D is TRBD1 or TRBD2 (5 bases each). The germline gives CDR1 MDHEN, CDR2 SYDVKM. The ends were cut back, 7 bases at V and 0 bases at J, with 10 bases in the middle. CDR3 size: 14 residues. CDR3 residues: CASTGTLAKNIQYF. The CDR3 DNA follows: TGTGCCAGCACCGGGACCTTAGCCAAAAACATTCAGTACTTC.

With regard to this clone: Other DNA variants within this sample encode the same CDR3. The chain couples TRBV19 to TRBJ2-7; D possibly uses TRBD1 or TRBD2 (5 bases each). V was cut by 1 base and J by 4 bases, with 8 bases left in between. Germline V lookup: CDR1 LNHDA, CDR2 SQIVND (reference sequence). There are 13 residues in the CDR3. CDR3 DNA sequence: TGTGCCAGTAGTATAGCCGAGGGGTACGAGCAGTACTTC. Its translation: CASSIAEGYEQYF.